Given below is one TCR beta chain in context. This clone was recorded a few times. The antigen it binds to is not known. The sample holds no much larger clone one base away, and base qualities are not on file. TCRbeta CDR3 regions were amplified from genomic DNA using the immunoSEQ Assay, a bias-controlled multiplex PCR. For the original study's pipeline: The number of nucleated cells in each sample was estimated from the amplification of reference gene primers within the assay. To quantify the absolute abundance of each unique TCRbeta CDR3 rearrangement, sequence reads were collapsed and filtered. Productive Simpson clonality was computed per sample as the square root of Simpson's diversity index over productive rearrangements. TCRdb carries this immuneACCESS record with in-frame sequences only. Its versions omit some clonotypes, under half of them owing to an unresolved V gene in the studies checked, with the rest unexplained. From that table come the V and J calls and clone size; the DNA was used to work out D and trimming. Present in this sample are around 170,000 clones, around four fifths of which were seen just once. The ten top clones hold 7.6% of the sample.

The CDR3 starts with the cysteine, ends with the phenylalanine, and has 15 residues. Of the read, only the CDR3 DNA is kept; its 45 bases are in frame from base 1. CDR1 and CDR2 (MGHDK, SYGVNS) derive from the germline V gene. V and J are trimmed by 5 bases and 6 bases, and the gene matches miss 8 bases of the junction. In Seattle, one collaborating source enrolled patients while the infection was active and tracked those patients longitudinally over the course of disease. Each collaborating institution followed its own protocols to collect whole blood in K2EDTA tubes. For TCRbeta analysis, collaborator samples were shipped as frozen whole blood, as isolated PBMCs, or as DNA extracted from either sample type. This sample is drawn from a study of blood T cell repertoires in COVID-19 (TCRdb year 2020). Study-level background: The collaborator samples originated in the United States, Italy and Spain and spanned the acute and convalescent phases of COVID-19. The prospective study material was composed of cDNA or gDNA derived from T cells, B-cell-depleted T cells, or PBMCs. Subjects who had been exposed to COVID-19, were actively infected with it, or had recovered from it provided the deeply sampled blood TCRbeta repertoires that made up the dataset. The repertoires were released in a freely available public database intended as a resource for research on the immune response to SARS-CoV-2. Samples were obtained from the ongoing ImmuneRACE study (first 160 participants) and from over 1,000 subjects provided by 6 global collaborators. Sample metadata almost always included a de-identified subject ID, COVID-19 status, age in years and sex. Where available, HLA class I and class II types were obtained from metadata supplied by the sample provider rather than from assay-based typing. Points the paper makes about the study in general: Clinical and demographic metadata were provided uncurated, with the amount varying by source and participant.

The source of this sequence is a woman between 65 and 79 years old with COVID-19, enrolled during active disease. Sequences were obtained from peripheral blood. The chain links TRBV25-1 with TRBJ2-2, with 8 bases in between that match TRBD1. The CDR3 region has the sequence CASSPPGTGAGELFF. The nucleotide sequence is TGTGCCAGCAGTCCACCCGGGACAGGTGCCGGGGAGCTGTTTTTT.